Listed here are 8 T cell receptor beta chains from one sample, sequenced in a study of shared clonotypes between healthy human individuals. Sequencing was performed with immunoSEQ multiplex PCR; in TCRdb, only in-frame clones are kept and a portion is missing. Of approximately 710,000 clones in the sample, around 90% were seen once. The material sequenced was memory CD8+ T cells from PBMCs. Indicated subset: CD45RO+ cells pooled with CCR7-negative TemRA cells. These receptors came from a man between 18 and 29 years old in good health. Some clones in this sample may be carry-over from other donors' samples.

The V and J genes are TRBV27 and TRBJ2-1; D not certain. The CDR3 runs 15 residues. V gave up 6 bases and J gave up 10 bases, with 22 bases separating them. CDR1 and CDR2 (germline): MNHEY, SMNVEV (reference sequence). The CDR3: CASSPPAGGPGEQFF. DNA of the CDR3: TGTGCCAGCAGCCCACCGGCCGGCGGACCCGGGGAGCAGTTCTTC.

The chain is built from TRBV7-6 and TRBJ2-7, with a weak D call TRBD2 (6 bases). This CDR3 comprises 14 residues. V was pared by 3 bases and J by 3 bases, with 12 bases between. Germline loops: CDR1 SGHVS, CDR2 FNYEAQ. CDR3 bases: TGTGCCAGCAGCTTCGGGGACTCCCACTACGAGCAGTACTTC. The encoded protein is CASSFGDSHYEQYF. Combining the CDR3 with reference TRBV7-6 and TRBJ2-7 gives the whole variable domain GAGVSQSPRYKVTKRGQDVALRCDPISGHVSLYWYRQALGQGPEFLTYFNYEAQQDKSGLPNDRFSAERPEGSISTLTIQRTEQRDSAMYRCASSFGDSHYEQYFGPGTRLTVT.

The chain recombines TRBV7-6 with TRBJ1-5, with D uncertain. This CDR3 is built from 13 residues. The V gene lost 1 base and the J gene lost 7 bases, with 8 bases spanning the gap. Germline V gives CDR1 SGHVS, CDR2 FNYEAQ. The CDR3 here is CASSLGSSQPQHF. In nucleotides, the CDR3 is TGTGCCAGCAGCTTAGGATCTAGCCAGCCCCAGCATTTT.

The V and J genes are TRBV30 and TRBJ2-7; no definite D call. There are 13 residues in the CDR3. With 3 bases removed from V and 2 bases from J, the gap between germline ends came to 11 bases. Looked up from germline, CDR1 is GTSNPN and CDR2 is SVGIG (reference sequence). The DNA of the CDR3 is TGTGCCTGGAGAGCCCTCCCGGCCTACGAGCAGTACTTC. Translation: CAWRALPAYEQYF.

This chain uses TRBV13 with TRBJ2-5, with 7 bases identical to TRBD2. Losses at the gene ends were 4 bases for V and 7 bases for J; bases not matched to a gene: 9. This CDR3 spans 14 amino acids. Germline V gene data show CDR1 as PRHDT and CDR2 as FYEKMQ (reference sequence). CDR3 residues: CASSSRLAVGTQYF. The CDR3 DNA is TGTGCCAGCAGCTCGCGTCTAGCGGTGGGGACCCAGTACTTC.

The CDR3 nucleotides are TGTGCCAGTACCCCCGTGGGACACTCTTCTGGAAACACCATATATTTT. Amino acid sequence: CASTPVGHSSGNTIYF. V and J are TRBV19 and TRBJ1-3, with a weak D call TRBD1 (6 bases). V lost 7 bases to trimming and J lost 1 base, with 17 bases between them. CDR1 and CDR2 from the germline V gene are LNHDA and SQIVND (reference sequence). The CDR3 length is 16 residues.

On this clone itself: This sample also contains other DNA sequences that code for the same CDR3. In nucleotides, the CDR3 is TGTGCCAGCACCTCCATCCTGTGGACAGCTAATCAGCCCCAGCATTTT. This sequence encodes CASTSILWTANQPQHF. The genes are TRBV28 and TRBJ1-5; weak D call: TRBD1 (6 bases). Trimming shortened V by 7 bases and J by 4 bases, and 20 bases separated the two germline ends. CDR1 MDHEN and CDR2 SYDVKM come from the germline V gene. This CDR3 region has 16 residues.

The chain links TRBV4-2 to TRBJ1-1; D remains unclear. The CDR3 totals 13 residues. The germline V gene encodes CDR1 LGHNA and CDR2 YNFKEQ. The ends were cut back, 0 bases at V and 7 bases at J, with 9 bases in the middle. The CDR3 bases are TGTGCCAGCAGCCAAGAGAACGCGGTTGAAGCTTTCTTT. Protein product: CASSQENAVEAFF.